What follows are 15 T cell receptor beta chains derived from one specimen sequenced in a study of cytomegalovirus exposure and HLA in healthy donors. Both 60 Vbeta primers and 13 Jbeta primers went into the PCR. Profiling relied on immunoSEQ multiplex PCR, and the TCRdb table lists in-frame clones only, not all of them. Among about 200,000 clones listed, approximately 79% were seen once. Sequenced: PBMCs. Receptors were obtained from a girl under 18 in good health and CMV-seropositive.

This chain uses TRBV27 with TRBJ1-2; unclear D gene. This CDR3 is built from 14 residues. Germline values: CDR1 MNHEY, CDR2 SMNVEV (reference sequence). V gave up 2 bases and J gave up 2 bases, with 9 bases separating them. The chain's CDR3 is CASSLSLRNYGYTF. The CDR3 nucleotides are TGTGCCAGCAGTTTAAGTTTACGGAACTATGGCTACACCTTC.

V is TRBV5-6 and J is TRBJ1-1; unclear D gene. The V end lost 0 bases, the J end lost 4 bases, and 13 bases lay between the germline ends. CDR1 SGHDT and CDR2 YYEEEE come from the germline V gene. The CDR3 length is 15 residues. This CDR3 reads CASSLEEVRGTEAFF. Written as DNA, the CDR3 is TGTGCCAGCAGCTTGGAGGAAGTACGGGGCACTGAAGCTTTCTTT.

The rearrangement uses TRBV6-5 and TRBJ2-5; TRBD2 aligns across 8 bases. CDR1 is MNHEY, CDR2 SVGAGI, per germline. After removal of 7 bases from V and 5 bases from J, the junction contained 9 bases not matched to a gene. CDR3 size: 14 residues. The CDR3 is CASKQGLVLETQYF. Written as DNA, the CDR3 is TGTGCCAGCAAACAGGGACTAGTTTTGGAGACCCAGTACTTC.

V gene TRBV9 combines with J gene TRBJ2-5; tentatively, D is TRBD2 (6 bases). The V gene's germline CDR1 is SGDLS and CDR2 YYNGEE. The CDR3 spans 18 residues. Trimming removed 0 bases at V and 0 bases at J, with 18 bases between. The CDR3 DNA reads as TGTGCCAGCAGCGTAGGGAGGGGTAGCGTAGCGTACCAAGAGACCCAGTACTTC. Translated: CASSVGRGSVAYQETQYF.

V gene TRBV10-3 combines with J gene TRBJ1-4; D might be TRBD1 (6 bases). The germline V gene has CDR1 ENHRY and CDR2 SYGVKD. The germline V and J ends were trimmed by 11 bases and 7 bases, with 11 bases remaining between them. The CDR3 is 11 residues long. The CDR3 region is CAVRGGEKLFF. CDR3 nucleotides: TGTGCCGTCCGAGGGGGTGAAAAACTGTTTTTT.

The CDR3 DNA follows: TGTGCCACCAGACAGACAGTGAACTATGGCTACACCTTC. Translating gives CATRQTVNYGYTF. This chain links TRBV15 with TRBJ1-2, with D possibly TRBD1 on 5 matching bases. Germline values: CDR1 LNHNV, CDR2 YYDKDF (reference sequence). The CDR3 has 13 residues. Deletions cut 6 bases from V and 2 bases from J, with 10 bases between.

V usage is TRBV7-7 and J usage is TRBJ2-3; tentatively, D is TRBD1 (5 bases). CDR1 is SSHAT, CDR2 FNYEAQ, per germline (reference sequence). CDR3 length equals 13 residues. Between the trimmed V and J ends, which lost 5 bases and 3 bases, there was a span of 9 bases. For the CDR3, the DNA is TGTGCCAGCAGCCCCCAGGGTACAGATACGCAGTATTTT. This gives the protein CASSPQGTDTQYF.

This chain uses TRBV7-9 with TRBJ1-1; D gene unclear. Germline lookup yields CDR1 SEHNR and CDR2 FQNEAQ (reference sequence). The CDR3 is 14 amino acids. With 0 bases removed from V and 7 bases from J, the gap between germline ends came to 12 bases. CDR3 DNA sequence: TGTGCCAGCAGCTTAGCGTACAAGGAGAGTGAAGCTTTCTTT. Translation gives CASSLAYKESEAFF.

The chain joins TRBV20-1 to TRBJ1-1; the D is unclear. Germline V gives CDR1 DFQATT, CDR2 SNEGSKA (reference sequence). The ends were cut back, 5 bases at V and 5 bases at J, with 9 bases in the middle. The CDR3 totals 11 residues. The CDR3 nucleotides read TGCAGTGCTGAGGGAGTGACTGAAGCTTTCTTT. This encodes CSAEGVTEAFF.

The chain links TRBV4-1 to TRBJ2-7, with D possibly matching TRBD1 (5 bases). This CDR3 spans 14 amino acids. Trimming cost V 1 base and J 0 bases, with 7 bases left between them. CDR1 and CDR2 (germline): MGHRA, YSYEKL. The CDR3 sequence is CASSQGGFSYEQYF. The CDR3, as DNA: TGCGCCAGCAGCCAAGGGGGCTTCTCCTACGAGCAGTACTTC.

The chain's CDR3 is CASSLEQGYGYTF. The CDR3 nucleotides are TGCGCCAGCAGCTTGGAGCAGGGCTATGGCTACACCTTC. The rearrangement links TRBV5-1 to TRBJ1-2, with D possibly TRBD1 on 5 matching bases. Germline lookup yields CDR1 SGHRS and CDR2 YFSETQ. CDR3 size: 13 residues. V shed 0 bases and J shed 4 bases, with 7 bases lying between them.

The rearrangement uses TRBV10-1 and TRBJ2-7; 7 bases line up with TRBD2. Looked up from germline, CDR1 is WNHNN and CDR2 is SYGVQD (reference sequence). CDR3 length equals 16 residues. V was pared by 0 bases and J by 3 bases, with 8 bases of the junction left unmatched. This chain's CDR3 is CASSESSLAYFYEQYF. CDR3 DNA sequence: TGCGCCAGCAGTGAGTCGTCACTAGCGTACTTCTACGAGCAGTACTTC.

J is TRBJ2-4 and V is TRBV10-2; D perhaps matches TRBD1 (9 bases). The CDR3 loop spans 13 amino acids. Germline CDR1 and CDR2: WSHSY and SAAADI. V lost 10 bases and J lost 9, with 19 bases in between. CDR3 in DNA: TGCGCCACCCGGGAGGGACAGGGCGGCATTCAGTACTTC. Translated: CATREGQGGIQYF.

CDR3 sequence reads: CASSRGGAGVGGYTF. As DNA, the CDR3 is TGTGCCAGCAGCCGCGGTGGGGCGGGGGTCGGAGGCTACACCTTC. The rearrangement links TRBV28 to TRBJ1-2; D may be TRBD1 (5 bases). The CDR3 consists of 15 residues. Looked up from germline, CDR1 is MDHEN and CDR2 is SYDVKM. With 6 bases removed from V and 8 bases from J, the gap between germline ends came to 22 bases.

The rearrangement uses TRBV11-2 and TRBJ2-1; TRBD1 is a possible D gene (6 bases). Per the germline V gene, CDR1 is SGHAT and CDR2 is FQNNGV. This CDR3 region has 14 residues. V was cut by 6 bases and J by 0 bases, with 9 bases left in between. CDR3 amino acids: CASRGQTSYNEQFF. DNA of the CDR3: TGTGCCAGCAGAGGACAGACCTCCTACAATGAGCAGTTCTTC.